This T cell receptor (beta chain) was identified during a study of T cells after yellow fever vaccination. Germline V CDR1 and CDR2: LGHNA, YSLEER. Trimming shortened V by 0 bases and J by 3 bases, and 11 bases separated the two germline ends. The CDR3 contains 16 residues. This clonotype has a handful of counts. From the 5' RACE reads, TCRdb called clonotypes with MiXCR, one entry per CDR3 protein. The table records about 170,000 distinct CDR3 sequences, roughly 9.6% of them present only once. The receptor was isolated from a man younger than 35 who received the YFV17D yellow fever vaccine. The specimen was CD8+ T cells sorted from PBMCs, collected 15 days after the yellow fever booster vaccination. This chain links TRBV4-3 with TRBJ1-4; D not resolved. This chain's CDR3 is CASSQDLRAANEKLFF. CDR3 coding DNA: TGCGCCAGCAGCCAAGATTTAAGGGCCGCTAATGAAAAACTGTTTTTT.